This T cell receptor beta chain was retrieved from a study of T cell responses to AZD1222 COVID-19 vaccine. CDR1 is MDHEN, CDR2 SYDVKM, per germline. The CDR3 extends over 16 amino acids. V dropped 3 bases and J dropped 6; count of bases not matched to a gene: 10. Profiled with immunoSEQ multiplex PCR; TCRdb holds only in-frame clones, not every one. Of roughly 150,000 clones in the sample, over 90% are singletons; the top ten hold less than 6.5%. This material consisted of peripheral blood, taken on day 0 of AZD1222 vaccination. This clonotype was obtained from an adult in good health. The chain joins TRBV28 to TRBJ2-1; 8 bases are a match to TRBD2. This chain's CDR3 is CASSFLHTSGLNEQFF. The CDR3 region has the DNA TGTGCCAGCAGTTTTCTTCATACTAGCGGTCTCAATGAGCAGTTCTTC.